The clone carrying this TCR beta chain was counted many times. The same CDR3 also results from other DNA sequences found in this sample. The table came from immunoSEQ multiplex PCR; TCRdb's copy has only in-frame clones and leaves some out. The sample lists more than 450,000 clones, about four fifths seen once, with roughly 13% in the top ten. This record belongs to a study of shared clonotypes between healthy human individuals. The germline V gene encodes CDR1 KGHSH and CDR2 LQKENI. The CDR3 length is 15 residues. V was pared by 1 base and J by 0 bases, with 6 bases between. Sequencing was done on a sample of PBMCs. The chain couples TRBV18 to TRBJ2-2; D not certain. The TCR sequence derives from a woman in her thirties or forties in good health. Some clones in this sample may be carry-over from other donors' samples. This CDR3 reads CASSPRLTNTGELFF. The DNA of the CDR3 is TGTGCCAGCTCACCACGGCTAACGAACACCGGGGAGCTGTTTTTT. Full variable domain (rest looked up from reference TRBV18 and TRBJ2-2): NAGVMQNPRHLVRRRGQEARLRCSPMKGHSHVYWYRQLPEEGLKFMVYLQKENIIDESGMPKERFSAEFPKEGPSILRIQQVVRGDSAAYFCASSPRLTNTGELFFGEGSRLTVL.